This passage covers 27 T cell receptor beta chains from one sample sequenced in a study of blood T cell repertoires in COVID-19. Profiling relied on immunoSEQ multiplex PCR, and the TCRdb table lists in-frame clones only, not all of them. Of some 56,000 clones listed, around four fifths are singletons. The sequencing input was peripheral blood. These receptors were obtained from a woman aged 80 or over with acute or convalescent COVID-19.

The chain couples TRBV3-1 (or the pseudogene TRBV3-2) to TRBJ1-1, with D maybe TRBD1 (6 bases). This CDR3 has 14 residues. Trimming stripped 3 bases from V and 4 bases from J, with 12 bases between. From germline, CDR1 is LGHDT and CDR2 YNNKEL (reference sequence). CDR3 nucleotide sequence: TGTGCCAGCAGCCACCGGACAGAGGGCACTGAAGCTTTCTTT. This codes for CASSHRTEGTEAFF.

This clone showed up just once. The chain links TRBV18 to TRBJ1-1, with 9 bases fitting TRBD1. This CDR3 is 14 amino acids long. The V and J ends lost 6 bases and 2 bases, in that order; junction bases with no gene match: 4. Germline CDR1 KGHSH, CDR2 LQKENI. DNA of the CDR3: TGTGCCAGCTCGATGGACAGGGGAAACACTGAAGCTTTCTTT. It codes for CASSMDRGNTEAFF.

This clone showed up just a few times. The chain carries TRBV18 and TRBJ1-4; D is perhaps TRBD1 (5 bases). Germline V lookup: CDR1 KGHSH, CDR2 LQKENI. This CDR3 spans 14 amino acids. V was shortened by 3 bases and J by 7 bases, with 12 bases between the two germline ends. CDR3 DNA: TGTGCCAGCTCACCCAGGGATTCTGGTGAAAAACTGTTTTTT. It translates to CASSPRDSGEKLFF. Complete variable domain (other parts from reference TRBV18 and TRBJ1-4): NAGVMQNPRHLVRRRGQEARLRCSPMKGHSHVYWYRQLPEEGLKFMVYLQKENIIDESGMPKERFSAEFPKEGPSILRIQQVVRGDSAAYFCASSPRDSGEKLFFGSGTQLSVL.

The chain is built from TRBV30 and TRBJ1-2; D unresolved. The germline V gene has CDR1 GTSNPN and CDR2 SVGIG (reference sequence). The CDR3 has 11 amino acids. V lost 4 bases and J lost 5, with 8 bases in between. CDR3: CAWIYVYGYTF. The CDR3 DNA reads TGTGCCTGGATTTATGTTTATGGCTACACCTTC.

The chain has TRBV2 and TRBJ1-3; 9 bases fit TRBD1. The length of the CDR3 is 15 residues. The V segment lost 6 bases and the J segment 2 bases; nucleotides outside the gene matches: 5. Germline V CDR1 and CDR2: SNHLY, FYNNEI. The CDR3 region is CASREDRGPGNTIYF. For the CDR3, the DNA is TGTGCCAGCAGAGAGGACAGGGGACCTGGAAACACCATATATTTT.

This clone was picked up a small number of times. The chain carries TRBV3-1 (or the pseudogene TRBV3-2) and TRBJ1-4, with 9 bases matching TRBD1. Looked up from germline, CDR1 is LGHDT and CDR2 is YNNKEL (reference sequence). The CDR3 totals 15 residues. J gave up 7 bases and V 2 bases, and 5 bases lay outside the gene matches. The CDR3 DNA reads TGTGCCAGCAGCCAAACCGGGACAGGGAGTGAAAAACTGTTTTTT. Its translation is CASSQTGTGSEKLFF.

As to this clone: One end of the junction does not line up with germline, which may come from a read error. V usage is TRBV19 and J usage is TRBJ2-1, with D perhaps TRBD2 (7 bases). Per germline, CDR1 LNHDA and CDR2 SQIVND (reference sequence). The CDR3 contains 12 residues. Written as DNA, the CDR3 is TGTGCCAGTAGTATTGAAGGGGGGGAGCAGCTCTTC. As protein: CASSIEGGEQLF.

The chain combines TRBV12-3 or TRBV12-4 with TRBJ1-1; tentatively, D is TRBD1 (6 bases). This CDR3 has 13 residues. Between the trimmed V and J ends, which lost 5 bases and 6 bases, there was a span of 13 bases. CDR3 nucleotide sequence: TGTGCCAGCAGTCAACAGGGTCGGGCTGAAGCTTTCTTT. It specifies CASSQQGRAEAFF.

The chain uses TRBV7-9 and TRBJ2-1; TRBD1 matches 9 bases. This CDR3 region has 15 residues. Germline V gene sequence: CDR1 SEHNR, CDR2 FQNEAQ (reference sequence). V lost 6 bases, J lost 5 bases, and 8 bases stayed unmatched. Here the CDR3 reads CASRAGTGSDNEQFF. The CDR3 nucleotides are TGTGCCAGCAGGGCCGGGACAGGGTCCGACAATGAGCAGTTCTTC. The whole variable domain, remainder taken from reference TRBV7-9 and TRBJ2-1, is DTGVSQNPRHKITKRGQNVTFRCDPISEHNRLYWYRQTLGQGPEFLTYFQNEAQLEKSRLLSDRFSAERPKGSFSTLEIQRTEQGDSAMYLCASRAGTGSDNEQFFGPGTRLTVL.

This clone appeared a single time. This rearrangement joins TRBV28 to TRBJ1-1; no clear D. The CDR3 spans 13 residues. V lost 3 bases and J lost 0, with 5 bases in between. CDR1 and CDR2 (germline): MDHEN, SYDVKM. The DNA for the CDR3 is TGTGCCAGCAGTTTTAGCCTGAACACTGAAGCTTTCTTT. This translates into CASSFSLNTEAFF.

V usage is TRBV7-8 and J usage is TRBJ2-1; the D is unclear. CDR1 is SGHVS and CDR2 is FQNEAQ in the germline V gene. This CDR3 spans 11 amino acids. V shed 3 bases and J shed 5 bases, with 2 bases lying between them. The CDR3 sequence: CASSFNNEQFF. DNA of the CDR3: TGTGCCAGCAGCTTCAACAATGAGCAGTTCTTC.

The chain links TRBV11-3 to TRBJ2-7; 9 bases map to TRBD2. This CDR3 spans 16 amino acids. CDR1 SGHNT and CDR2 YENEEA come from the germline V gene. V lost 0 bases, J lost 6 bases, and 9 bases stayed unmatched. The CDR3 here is CASSLEWGSGGSEQYF. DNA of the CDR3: TGTGCCAGCAGCTTAGAATGGGGTAGCGGGGGCTCCGAGCAGTACTTC.

The CDR3 DNA follows: TGTGCCAGCAGCTCCAGCGGGGGGGCCTACAATGAGCAGTTCTTC. Protein sequence: CASSSSGGAYNEQFF. The chain joins TRBV5-4 to TRBJ2-1; TRBD2 matches 10 bases. The germline gives CDR1 SGHNT, CDR2 YYREEE (reference sequence). The CDR3 has 15 residues. Trimming at V came to 3 bases and at J to 2 bases, leaving 2 bases not matched to a gene.

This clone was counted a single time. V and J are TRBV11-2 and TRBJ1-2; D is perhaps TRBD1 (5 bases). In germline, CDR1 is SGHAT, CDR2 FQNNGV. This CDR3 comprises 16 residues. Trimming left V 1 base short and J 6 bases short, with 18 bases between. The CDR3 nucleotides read TGTGCCAGCAGCTTAGGCCTGGGTCGGGGGAACCATGGCTACACCTTC. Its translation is CASSLGLGRGNHGYTF.

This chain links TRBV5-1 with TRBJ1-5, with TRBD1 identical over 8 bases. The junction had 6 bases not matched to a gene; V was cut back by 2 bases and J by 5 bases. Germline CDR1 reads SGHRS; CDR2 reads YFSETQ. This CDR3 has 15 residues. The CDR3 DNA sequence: TGCGCCAGCAGCTTTACAGGGGGGGGAGATCAGCCCCAGCATTTT. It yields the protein CASSFTGGGDQPQHF.

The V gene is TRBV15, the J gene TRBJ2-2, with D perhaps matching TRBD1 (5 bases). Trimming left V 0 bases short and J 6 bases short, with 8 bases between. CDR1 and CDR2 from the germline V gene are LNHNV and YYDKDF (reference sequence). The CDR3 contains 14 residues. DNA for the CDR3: TGTGCCACCAGCAGAGAGGGGCCCCCCGGGGAGCTGTTTTTT. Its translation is CATSREGPPGELFF.

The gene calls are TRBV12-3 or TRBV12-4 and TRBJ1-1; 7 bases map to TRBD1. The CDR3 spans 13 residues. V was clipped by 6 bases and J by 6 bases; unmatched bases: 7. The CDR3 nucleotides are TGTGCCAGCAGGAAGACAGGGTTCCCTGAAGCTTTCTTT. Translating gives CASRKTGFPEAFF.

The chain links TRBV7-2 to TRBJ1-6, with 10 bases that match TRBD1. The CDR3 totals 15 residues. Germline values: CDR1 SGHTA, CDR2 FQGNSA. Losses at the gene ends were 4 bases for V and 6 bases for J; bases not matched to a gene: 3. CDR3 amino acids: CASSWDRGGNSPLHF. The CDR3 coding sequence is TGTGCCAGCAGCTGGGACAGGGGCGGTAATTCACCCCTCCACTTT.

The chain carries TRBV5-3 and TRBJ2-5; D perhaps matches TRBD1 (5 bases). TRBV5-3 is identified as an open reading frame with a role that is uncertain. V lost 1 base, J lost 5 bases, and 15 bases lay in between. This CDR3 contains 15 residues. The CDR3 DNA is TGTGCCAGAAGCTTGCTTAGTAATGGGGCCGAGACCCAGTACTTC. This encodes CARSLLSNGAETQYF.

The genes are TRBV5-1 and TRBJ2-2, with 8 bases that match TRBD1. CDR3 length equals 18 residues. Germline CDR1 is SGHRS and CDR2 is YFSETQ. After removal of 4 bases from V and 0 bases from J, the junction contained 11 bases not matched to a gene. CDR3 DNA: TGCGCCAGCAGCCAGAGGGACAGGAGGAATACGAACACCGGGGAGCTGTTTTTT. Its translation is CASSQRDRRNTNTGELFF.

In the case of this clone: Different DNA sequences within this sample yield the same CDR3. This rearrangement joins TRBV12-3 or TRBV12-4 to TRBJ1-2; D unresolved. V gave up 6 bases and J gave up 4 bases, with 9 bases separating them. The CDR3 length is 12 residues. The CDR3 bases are TGTGCCAGCAGCCGACAAGTCTATGGCTACACCTTC. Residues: CASSRQVYGYTF.

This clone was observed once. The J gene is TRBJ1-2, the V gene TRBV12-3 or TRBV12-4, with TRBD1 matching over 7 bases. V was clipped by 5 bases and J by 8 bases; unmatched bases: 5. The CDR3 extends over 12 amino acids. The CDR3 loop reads CASSRAGGGYTF. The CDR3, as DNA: TGTGCCAGCAGTCGAGCAGGGGGGGGCTACACCTTC.

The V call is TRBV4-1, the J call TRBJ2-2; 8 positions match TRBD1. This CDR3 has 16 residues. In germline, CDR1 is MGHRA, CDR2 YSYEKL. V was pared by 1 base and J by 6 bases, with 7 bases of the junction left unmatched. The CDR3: CASSQGPTGGSGELFF. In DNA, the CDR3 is TGCGCCAGCAGCCAAGGACCCACAGGGGGGTCCGGGGAGCTGTTTTTT.

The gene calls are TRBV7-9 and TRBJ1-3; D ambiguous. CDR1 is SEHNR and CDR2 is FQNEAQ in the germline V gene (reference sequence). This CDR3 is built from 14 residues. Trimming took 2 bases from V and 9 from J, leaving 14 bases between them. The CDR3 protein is CASSLRAEGSTIYF. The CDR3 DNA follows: TGTGCCAGCAGCTTACGGGCAGAAGGGAGCACCATATATTTT.

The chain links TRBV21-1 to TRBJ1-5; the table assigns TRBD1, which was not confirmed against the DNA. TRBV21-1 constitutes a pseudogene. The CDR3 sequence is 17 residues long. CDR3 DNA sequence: TGTGCCAGCAGCCCGTCCCCTAGGGGGCTAAACAATCAGCCCCAGCATTTT. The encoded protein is CASSPSPRGLNNQPQHF.

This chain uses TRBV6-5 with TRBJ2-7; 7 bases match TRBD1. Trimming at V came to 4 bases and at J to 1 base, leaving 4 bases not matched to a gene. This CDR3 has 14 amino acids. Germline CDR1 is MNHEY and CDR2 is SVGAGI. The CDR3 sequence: CASSLGGASYEQYF. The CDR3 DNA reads TGTGCCAGCAGTTTAGGGGGCGCTTCCTACGAGCAGTACTTC.

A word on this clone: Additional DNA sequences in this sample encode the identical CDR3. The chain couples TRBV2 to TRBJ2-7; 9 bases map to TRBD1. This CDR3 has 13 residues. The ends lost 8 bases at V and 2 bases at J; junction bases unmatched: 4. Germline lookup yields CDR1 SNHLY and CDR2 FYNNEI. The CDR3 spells CASSGQGTYEQYF. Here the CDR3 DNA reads TGTGCCAGCTCGGGACAGGGAACCTACGAGCAGTACTTC.